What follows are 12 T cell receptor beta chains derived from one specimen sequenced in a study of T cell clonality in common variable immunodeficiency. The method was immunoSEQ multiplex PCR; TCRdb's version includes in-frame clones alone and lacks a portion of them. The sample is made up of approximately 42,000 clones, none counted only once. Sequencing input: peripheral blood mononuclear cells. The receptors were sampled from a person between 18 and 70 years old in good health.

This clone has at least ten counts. CDR3 loop: CAISQQGSGNTIYF. CDR3 DNA, as far as it was read: TGTGCCATCAGTCAACAGGGGTCTGGAAACACC. This chain uses TRBV10-3 with TRBJ1-3; 7 nucleotides match TRBD1. The missing CDR3 end, 3 residues past where the read stops, is filled in from the germline J gene. Germline CDR1 and CDR2: ENHRY and SYGVKD. V was clipped by 5 bases and J by 1 base; unmatched bases: 2. The length of the CDR3 is 14 residues.

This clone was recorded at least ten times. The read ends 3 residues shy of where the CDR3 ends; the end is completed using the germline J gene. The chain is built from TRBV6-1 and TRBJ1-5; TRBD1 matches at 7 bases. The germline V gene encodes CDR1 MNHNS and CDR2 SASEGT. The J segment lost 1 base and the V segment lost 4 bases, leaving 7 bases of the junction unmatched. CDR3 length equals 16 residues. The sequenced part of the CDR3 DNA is TGTGCCAGCAGTGCCCGACAGGGATGGAGCAATCAGCCC. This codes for CASSARQGWSNQP. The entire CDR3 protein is CASSARQGWSNQPQHF.

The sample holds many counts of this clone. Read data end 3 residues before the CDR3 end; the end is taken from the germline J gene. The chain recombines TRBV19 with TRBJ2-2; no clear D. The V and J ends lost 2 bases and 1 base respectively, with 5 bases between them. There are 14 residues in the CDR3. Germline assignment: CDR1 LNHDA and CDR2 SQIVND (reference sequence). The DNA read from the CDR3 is TGTGCCAGTAGTATACAGAGGAACACCGGGGAG. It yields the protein CASSIQRNTGE. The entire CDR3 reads CASSIQRNTGELFF.

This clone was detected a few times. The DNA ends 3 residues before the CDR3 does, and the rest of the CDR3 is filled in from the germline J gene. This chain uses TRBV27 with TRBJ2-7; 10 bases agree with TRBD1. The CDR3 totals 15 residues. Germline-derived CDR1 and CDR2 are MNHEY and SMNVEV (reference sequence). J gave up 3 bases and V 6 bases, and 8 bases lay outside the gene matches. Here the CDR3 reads CASRNPGTGDYEQYF. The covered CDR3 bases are TGTGCCAGCAGGAACCCCGGGACAGGGGACTACGAG.

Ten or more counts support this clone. CDR3 residues: CSVVLSGRSSYEQYF. CDR3 bases read: TGCAGCGTTGTACTTAGCGGGAGATCCTCCTACGAG. V gene TRBV29-1 combines with J gene TRBJ2-7, with TRBD2 matching 9 bases. The CDR3 is cut off 3 residues early in the read; its end comes from the germline J gene. The CDR3 spans 15 residues. V lost 4 bases and J lost 0; bases outside the gene matches: 7. Germline assignment: CDR1 SQVTM and CDR2 ANQGSEA.

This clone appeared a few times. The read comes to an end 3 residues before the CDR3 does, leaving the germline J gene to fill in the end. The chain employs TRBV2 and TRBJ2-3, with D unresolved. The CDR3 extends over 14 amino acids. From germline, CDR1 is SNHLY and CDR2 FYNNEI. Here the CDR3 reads CASNWMQVQETQYF. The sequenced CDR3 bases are TGTGCCAGCAACTGGATGCAGGTGCAAGAGACG. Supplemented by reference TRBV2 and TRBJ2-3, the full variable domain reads EPEVTQTPSHQVTQMGQEVILRCVPISNHLYFYWYRQILGQKVEFLVSFYNNEISEKSEIFDDQFSVERPDGSNFTLKIRSTKLEDSAMYFCASNWMQVQETQYFGPGTRLTVL.

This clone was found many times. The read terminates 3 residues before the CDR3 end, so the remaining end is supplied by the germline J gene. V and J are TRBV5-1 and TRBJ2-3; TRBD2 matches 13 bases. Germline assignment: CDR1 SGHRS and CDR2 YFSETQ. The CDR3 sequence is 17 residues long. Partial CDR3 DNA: TGCGCCAGCAGCTTCAATGCGGGACTAGCGGGAAGAACTGCG. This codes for CASSFNAGLAGRTA. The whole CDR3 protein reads CASSFNAGLAGRTAQYF.

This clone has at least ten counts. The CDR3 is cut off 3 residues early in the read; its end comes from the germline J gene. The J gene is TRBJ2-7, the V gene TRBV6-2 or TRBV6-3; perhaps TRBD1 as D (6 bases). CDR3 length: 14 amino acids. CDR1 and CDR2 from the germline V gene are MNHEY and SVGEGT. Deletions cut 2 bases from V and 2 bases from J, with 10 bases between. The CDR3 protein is CASSYIGQTYEQYF. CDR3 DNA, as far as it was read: TGTGCCAGCAGTTACATCGGACAGACCTACGAG.

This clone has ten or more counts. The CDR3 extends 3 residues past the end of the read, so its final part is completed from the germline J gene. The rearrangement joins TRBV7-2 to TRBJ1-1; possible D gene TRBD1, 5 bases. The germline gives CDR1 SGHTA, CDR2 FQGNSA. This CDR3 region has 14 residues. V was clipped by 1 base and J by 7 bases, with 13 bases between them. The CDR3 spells CASSLDVGAVEAFF. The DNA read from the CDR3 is TGTGCCAGCAGCTTAGATGTTGGGGCAGTTGAA.

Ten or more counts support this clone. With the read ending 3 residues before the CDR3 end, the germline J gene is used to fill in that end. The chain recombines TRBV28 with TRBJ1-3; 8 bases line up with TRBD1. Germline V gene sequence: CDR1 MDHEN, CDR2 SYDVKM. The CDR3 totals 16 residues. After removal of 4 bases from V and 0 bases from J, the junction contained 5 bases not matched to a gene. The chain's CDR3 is CASSSDRVASGNTIYF. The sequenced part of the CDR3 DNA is TGTGCCAGCAGTTCGGACAGGGTTGCCTCTGGAAACACC.

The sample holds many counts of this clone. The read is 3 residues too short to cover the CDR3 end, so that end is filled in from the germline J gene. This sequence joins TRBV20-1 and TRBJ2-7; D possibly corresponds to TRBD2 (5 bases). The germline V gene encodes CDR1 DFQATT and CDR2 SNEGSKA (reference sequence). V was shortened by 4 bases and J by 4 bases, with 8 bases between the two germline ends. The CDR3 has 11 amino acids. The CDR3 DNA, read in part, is TGCAGTGCTAAAGCGGTATACGAG. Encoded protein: CSAKAVYE. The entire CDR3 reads CSAKAVYEQYF.

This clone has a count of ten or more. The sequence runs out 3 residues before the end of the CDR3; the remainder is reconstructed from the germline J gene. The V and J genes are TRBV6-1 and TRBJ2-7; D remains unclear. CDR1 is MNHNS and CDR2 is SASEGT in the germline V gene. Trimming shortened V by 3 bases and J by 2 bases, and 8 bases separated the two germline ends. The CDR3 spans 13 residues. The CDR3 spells CASSDHKAYEQYF. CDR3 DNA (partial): TGTGCCAGCAGTGACCACAAAGCCTACGAG.